Here is one TCR beta chain with its context. Antigen unknown. The data belong to a study of T cell responses to AZD1222 COVID-19 vaccine. The table came from immunoSEQ multiplex PCR; TCRdb's copy has only in-frame clones and leaves some out. The sample comprises over 120,000 clones, nearly 95% of which are singletons, and 4.5% to 5.5% rests with the top ten. Germline lookup yields CDR1 MNHEY and CDR2 SMNVEV (reference sequence). The CDR3 totals 13 residues. V dropped 0 bases and J dropped 7 bases, with 4 bases sitting between them. Broader study findings: Nearly half of the spike-specific TCRs reportedly recognize variant regions that carry no mutations. Spike-specific TCR repertoires showed rising breadth and depth after two AZD1222 doses. Only a handful of AZD1222 recipients, roughly 6 in all, had baseline seropositivity.

Sequencing used peripheral blood, obtained on day 0 of AZD1222 vaccination. The sequence came from an adult in good health. V is TRBV27 and J is TRBJ1-6; no reliable D call. The CDR3 region is CASSLSKNSPLHF. The CDR3 nucleotides are TGTGCCAGCAGTTTATCCAAGAATTCACCCCTCCACTTT.